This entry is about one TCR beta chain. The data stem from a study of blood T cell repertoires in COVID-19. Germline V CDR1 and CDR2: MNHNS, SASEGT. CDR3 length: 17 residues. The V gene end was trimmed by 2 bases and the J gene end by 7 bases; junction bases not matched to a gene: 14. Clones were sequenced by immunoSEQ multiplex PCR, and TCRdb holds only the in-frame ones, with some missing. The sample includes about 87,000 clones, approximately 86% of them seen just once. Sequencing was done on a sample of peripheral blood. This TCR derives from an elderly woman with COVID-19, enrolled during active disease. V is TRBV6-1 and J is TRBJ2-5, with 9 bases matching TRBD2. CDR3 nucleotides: TGTGCCAGCAGTGAAAGTAGAGGGCTAGCGGGACCTCCGACCCAGTACTTC. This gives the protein CASSESRGLAGPPTQYF.